The subject of this entry is one TCR beta chain. Runs used v3.0 of the immunoSEQ assay and were done at survey level. Generated by immunoSEQ multiplex PCR, the TCRdb table keeps only in-frame clones and is missing some. The repertoire holds around 17,000 clones, approximately 79% seen once, with roughly 8.3% in the top ten. These data belong to a study of long-term antiretroviral therapy in people with HIV. V lost 0 bases and J lost 0, with 19 bases in between. The germline gives CDR1 SGHRS, CDR2 YFSETQ. CDR3 length equals 20 residues. Source: unsorted PBMCs, taken 0.1 years after starting antiretroviral therapy. The chain joins TRBV5-1 to TRBJ2-6, with TRBD1 as a possible D gene (6 bases). The sequence came from a man between 18 and 35 years old with HIV. CDR3 amino acids: CASSLEFRGSPRSGANVLTF. The CDR3 bases are TGCGCCAGCAGCTTGGAATTCAGGGGCAGTCCTCGCTCTGGGGCCAACGTCCTGACTTTC.